The sequence of this T cell receptor beta chain was determined in a study of blood T cell repertoires in COVID-19. Across the study: Acute and convalescent COVID-19 samples came from the United States, Italy and Spain. The cDNA or gDNA used as material had been derived from T cells, B-cell-depleted T cells, or PBMCs.

The CDR3 covers 17 residues. V lost 3 bases, J lost 0 bases, and 2 bases stayed unmatched. Germline CDR1 KGHDR, CDR2 SFDVKD. Authors' analysis steps: Researchers report that nucleated cell counts were estimated from reference gene primer amplification. Here immunoSEQ multiplex PCR was the method, and the copy in TCRdb shows in-frame clones only, minus some. Clonal size and the V and J genes are those of that table, whereas D and trimming came from the DNA. The table has hundreds of thousands of clones, about 86% seen once; the top ten hold less than 2.5%. The source material was peripheral blood. This TCR was recovered from a woman in her 30s who had recovered from COVID-19. This rearrangement joins TRBV24-1 to TRBJ2-2, with 11 bases that match TRBD2. The CDR3 region is CATSDPGLAANTGELFF. The CDR3 DNA reads as TGTGCCACCAGTGATCCGGGACTAGCGGCGAACACCGGGGAGCTGTTTTTT.